This is a list of T cell receptor beta chains from one sample in a study of shared clonotypes between healthy human individuals. Clones were sequenced by immunoSEQ multiplex PCR, and TCRdb holds only the in-frame ones, with some missing. Among over 400,000 clones listed, 81% were seen once. Sequencing was done on a sample of PBMCs. All receptors come from a woman aged 35 to 49 in good health. Some clones in this sample may be carry-over from other donors' samples. Each CDR3 is given without its conserved first and last residue.

len,j_gene,v_gene,CDR3aa
12,TRBJ2-5,TRBV5-1,ASSPGSTQETQY
13,TRBJ2-1,TRBV7-9,ATPRTDLSYNEQF
12,TRBJ2-5,TRBV7-3,ASSLEGQGRAQY
13,TRBJ1-4,TRBV5-4,ASSSSRHANEKLF
11,TRBJ2-2,TRBV28,ASSLSSSGELF
9,TRBJ2-3,TRBV5-4,ASSLADTQY
15,TRBJ2-2,TRBV5-6,ASSELEREAATGELF
11,TRBJ2-1,TRBV29-1,SVPGLAPNEQF
11,TRBJ1-1,TRBV12-5,ASGLYSGTEAF
13,TRBJ2-1,TRBV5-1,ASSLAGASYNEQF
12,TRBJ1-4,TRBV5-8,ASSLGAVDEKLF
15,TRBJ2-1,TRBV7-9,ASSPGASGYLGDEQF
11,TRBJ2-7,TRBV7-9,ASSSLAGTEQY
12,TRBJ2-7,TRBV18,ASSKSGGENEQY
14,TRBJ2-1,TRBV7-9,ASSLSLASSYNEQF
13,TRBJ2-4,TRBV14,ASSPQTGAGNIQY
13,TRBJ2-2,TRBV6-6,ASSGTSAFTGELF
14,TRBJ1-1,TRBV6-5,ASSSRGEAMNTEAF
9,TRBJ2-7,TRBV19,ASSIASEQY
12,TRBJ2-7,TRBV9,ASSPGAGGLGQY
11,TRBJ2-5,TRBV6-6,ASTDRGGETQY
14,TRBJ1-5,TRBV7-9,ASSLVGGTGNQPQH
14,TRBJ2-7,TRBV5-1,ASSLGGLAGDNEQY
11,TRBJ1-5,TRBV14,ASSQERDQPQH
13,TRBJ1-1,TRBV10-3,ATVTQGAGDTEAF
13,TRBJ2-1,TRBV27,ASSLIAGAYNEQF
10,TRBJ2-3,TRBV10-3,AISEYTDTQY
14,TRBJ1-1,TRBV19,ASSISKQLLNTEAF
12,TRBJ1-4,TRBV5-1,ASRMDSLNEKLF
12,TRBJ1-2,TRBV28,ASSFGGRGYGYT
15,TRBJ1-1,TRBV10-1,ASSDGGVGSLNTEAF
12,TRBJ2-3,TRBV7-8,ASSLVGAEDTQY
12,TRBJ1-2,TRBV28,ASSLSVQGDGYT
10,TRBJ2-2,TRBV10-1,ASRSNTGELF
13,TRBJ2-3,TRBV4-2,ASSPLAGGPDTQY
13,TRBJ1-1,TRBV19,ASRTPTGAGTEAF
13,TRBJ2-5,TRBV10-3,AISEGQGVWETQY
10,TRBJ2-5,TRBV19,ASSIFQETQY
12,TRBJ2-7,TRBV15,ATSILAGLDEQY
11,TRBJ1-1,TRBV6-4,ASSPTENTEAF
12,TRBJ1-1,TRBV7-9,ASSSRQGSAEAF
10,TRBJ2-7,TRBV14,ASSHPGYEQY
13,TRBJ1-2,TRBV7-9,ASSQTTGGQGGYT
12,TRBJ2-5,TRBV27,ASKSTGMVETQY
12,TRBJ2-7,TRBV21-1,ASSSKNRGHEQY
13,TRBJ2-7,TRBV5-1,ASSFLAGASYEQY
13,-,TRBV11-2,ASSSGLAENYEQY
11,TRBJ2-2,TRBV6-4,ASSEGVTGELF
13,TRBJ1-3,TRBV4-3,ASSQQWGLGNTIY
12,TRBJ2-7,TRBV7-9,ASSSTGTAYEQY
12,TRBJ2-7,TRBV6-1,ASSGGGMVSGQY
9,TRBJ2-1,TRBV5-4,ASSAQGAII
14,TRBJ2-3,TRBV7-2,ASSLDSGSSSDTQY
11,TRBJ1-5,TRBV28,AGGGDSNQPQH
11,TRBJ2-3,TRBV5-6,ASSFAAADTQY
13,TRBJ2-5,TRBV5-1,ASSLNRGNQETQY
13,TRBJ2-7,TRBV5-4,ASSQDRGPTYEQY
12,TRBJ2-7,TRBV30,AWSDPRGRYEQY
15,TRBJ2-2,TRBV15,ATSRPGLAANTGELF
17,TRBJ2-5,TRBV7-2,ASSPRGASGVGFQETQY